These 10 T cell receptor beta chains share one sample of origin, sequenced in a study of a mutant IDH1 vaccine in newly diagnosed glioma. The sample's time point: baseline, week 1 (first vaccination visit). Treatment of the sample: pre-vaccination baseline after standard-of-care therapy. Clones were sequenced by immunoSEQ multiplex PCR, and TCRdb holds only the in-frame ones, with some missing. The table includes around 60,000 clones, 91% detected once. Material: PBMCs, obtained from a glioma patient treated with radiotherapy, temozolomide or both. These receptors all stem from a man aged 50 or older with glioma.

The chain couples TRBV29-1 to TRBJ2-1; 8 bases line up with TRBD2. The junction had 10 bases not matched to a gene; V was cut back by 7 bases and J by 2 bases. Germline loops: CDR1 SQVTM, CDR2 ANQGSEA. This CDR3 contains 15 residues. CDR3 residues: CSGRGASGPYNEQFF. CDR3 DNA sequence: TGCAGCGGCCGGGGGGCTAGCGGGCCCTACAATGAGCAGTTCTTC.

V and J are TRBV6-6 and TRBJ2-5; 8 nucleotides line up with TRBD2. Germline trimming cut 8 bases from V and 0 bases from J; bases unmatched to any gene: 11. CDR1 and CDR2 (germline): MNHNY, SVGAGI (reference sequence). The CDR3 spans 16 residues. DNA of the CDR3: TGTGCCAGCCAATGGGGTAGCGGGGCACACCAAGAGACCCAGTACTTC. It encodes CASQWGSGAHQETQYF.

The rearrangement links TRBV5-1 to TRBJ2-5; TRBD1 might be the D (5 bases). Germline V gene sequence: CDR1 SGHRS, CDR2 YFSETQ. This CDR3 has 16 amino acids. Trimming removed 0 bases from V and 5 bases from J, with 17 bases in between. As DNA, the CDR3 is TGCGCCAGCAGCTTGGTTGGGGCTGGATTATTGGAGACCCAGTACTTC. It codes for CASSLVGAGLLETQYF.

The V gene is TRBV19, the J gene TRBJ1-2; D gene unclear. The germline V and J ends were trimmed by 1 base and 3 bases, with 9 bases remaining between them. Germline values: CDR1 LNHDA, CDR2 SQIVND (reference sequence). CDR3 size: 14 residues. The CDR3 protein is CASSIAAGDYGYTF. The CDR3 nucleotides read TGTGCCAGTAGTATAGCGGCGGGCGACTATGGCTACACCTTC.

CDR3 sequence: CASSFRGNTEAFF. The CDR3 DNA reads TGTGCCAGCAGTTTCCGGGGAAACACTGAAGCTTTCTTT. The gene calls are TRBV27 and TRBJ1-1; D remains unclear. The V gene lost 3 bases and the J gene lost 2 bases, with 7 bases spanning the gap. Germline V gives CDR1 MNHEY, CDR2 SMNVEV (reference sequence). The CDR3 length is 13 residues.

The chain employs TRBV5-6 and TRBJ1-2; a weak D match, TRBD1 (5 bases). V shed 4 bases and J shed 5 bases, with 9 bases lying between them. Looked up from germline, CDR1 is SGHDT and CDR2 is YYEEEE. The CDR3 loop spans 12 amino acids. The chain's CDR3 is CASSRGVYGYTF. DNA of the CDR3: TGTGCCAGCAGCAGGGGAGTTTATGGCTACACCTTC.

This chain links TRBV9 with TRBJ2-7; 7 nucleotides align to TRBD1. This CDR3 region has 15 residues. In germline, CDR1 is SGDLS, CDR2 YYNGEE. The junction had 11 bases not matched to a gene; V was cut back by 4 bases and J by 4 bases. The CDR3 bases are TGTGCCAGCAGCCCCTCGACAGGGTCGACTTACGAGCAGTACTTC. Its protein is CASSPSTGSTYEQYF. Drawing the rest from reference TRBV9 and TRBJ2-7, the complete variable domain is DSGVTQTPKHLITATGQRVTLRCSPRSGDLSVYWYQQSLDQGLQFLIQYYNGEERAKGNILERFSAQQFPDLHSELNLSSLELGDSALYFCASSPSTGSTYEQYFGPGTRLTVT.

The gene calls are TRBV10-2 and TRBJ1-4; 10 bases match TRBD1. Germline CDR1 reads WSHSY; CDR2 reads SAAADI. The V gene end was trimmed by 8 bases and the J gene end by 7 bases; junction bases not matched to a gene: 10. CDR3 length: 15 amino acids. CDR3 sequence reads: CASRDRGRGREKLFF. As DNA, the CDR3 is TGCGCCAGCCGGGACAGGGGCCGGGGTCGTGAAAAACTGTTTTTT.

The CDR3 region is CASSLVVSANEKLFF. The CDR3 DNA follows: TGTGCCAGCAGCTTAGTGGTTAGCGCTAATGAAAAACTGTTTTTT. The chain combines TRBV7-9 with TRBJ1-4; D is ambiguous. Trimming left V 1 base short and J 3 bases short, with 9 bases between. Germline CDR1 and CDR2: SEHNR and FQNEAQ (reference sequence). The CDR3 consists of 15 residues.

The rearrangement joins TRBV30 to TRBJ2-3, with D unresolved. The germline V gene encodes CDR1 GTSNPN and CDR2 SVGIG (reference sequence). There are 10 residues in the CDR3. V gave up 2 bases and J gave up 8 bases, with 5 bases separating them. This CDR3 reads CAWSSATQYF. The DNA of the CDR3 is TGTGCCTGGAGTTCTGCTACGCAGTATTTT.